These 17 T cell receptor beta chains share one sample of origin, sequenced in a study of post-analysis software for immune sequencing data. Each TCR beta cDNA library carried unique molecular identifiers. TCRdb reprocessed the PCR reads with MiXCR, giving one entry per CDR3 protein. The data show hundreds of thousands of distinct CDR3 sequences, with approximately 45% seen just once and about 12% held by the top ten. Whole-study findings and limits: In patients, TRBV5-6, TRBV5-1 and TRBV20-1 belonged to five TRBV segments found more frequently than in controls.

These receptors' antigens are unknown. Sequencing was performed on blood. Every receptor here comes from a girl between 5 and 17 years old with multiple sclerosis.

This chain joins TRBV20-1 and TRBJ2-3; D not resolved. From germline, CDR1 is DFQATT and CDR2 SNEGSKA (reference sequence). V was shortened by 4 bases and J by 5 bases, with 19 bases between the two germline ends. The CDR3 is 15 residues long. CDR3: CSANRLRVIGDTQYF. The CDR3 nucleotides are TGCAGTGCTAATCGACTCCGGGTTATAGGAGATACGCAGTATTTT.

This clonotype was detected only a few times. The chain couples TRBV10-3 to TRBJ2-6; 11 positions match TRBD2. CDR3 size: 19 residues. The germline V gene has CDR1 ENHRY and CDR2 SYGVKD. With V trimmed by 5 bases and J by 2 bases, 11 bases remained unmatched. The CDR3: CAISPALAGANAGANVLTF. The CDR3 nucleotides read TGTGCCATCAGTCCGGCACTAGCGGGAGCTAATGCTGGGGCCAACGTCCTGACTTTC.

This sequence joins TRBV10-3 and TRBJ1-1; TRBD1 matches 10 bases. CDR1 and CDR2 from the germline V gene are ENHRY and SYGVKD. Losses at the gene ends were 4 bases for V and 5 bases for J; bases not matched to a gene: 4. This CDR3 contains 14 residues. CDR3 in DNA: TGTGCCATCAGTGTAGGACAGGGGGATACTGAAGCTTTCTTT. Its protein product is CAISVGQGDTEAFF.

This clonotype has just a few counts. The gene calls are TRBV4-2 and TRBJ1-1; TRBD1 matches at 7 bases. Germline V CDR1 and CDR2: LGHNA, YNFKEQ. V lost 3 bases, J lost 3 bases, and 4 bases stayed unmatched. The CDR3 loop spans 14 amino acids. The CDR3 DNA reads as TGTGCCAGCAGCCATCCTGACAGGGACACTGAAGCTTTCTTT. It yields the protein CASSHPDRDTEAFF.

J is TRBJ2-5 and V is TRBV7-3; 8 bases fit TRBD2. V was clipped by 2 bases and J by 2 bases; unmatched bases: 16. Germline CDR1 reads SGHTA; CDR2 reads FQGTGA. This CDR3 contains 19 residues. The CDR3 region has the DNA TGTGCCAGCAGCTTAGGACAGAAGACCCCTAGCGGGCCTCAAGAGACCCAGTACTTC. Its translation is CASSLGQKTPSGPQETQYF.

The rearrangement joins TRBV29-1 to TRBJ1-1; TRBD1 might be the D (6 bases). The germline gives CDR1 SQVTM, CDR2 ANQGSEA. CDR3 length: 13 amino acids. V dropped 4 bases and J dropped 3 bases, with 12 bases sitting between them. CDR3 DNA: TGCAGCGTTGCGGACAGTCCCGACACTGAAGCTTTCTTT. Translating gives CSVADSPDTEAFF.

The gene calls are TRBV7-2 and TRBJ2-5; 8 positions match TRBD1. This CDR3 has 14 residues. Germline V CDR1 and CDR2: SGHTA, FQGNSA. Trimming took 4 bases from V and 2 from J; bases not matched to a gene: 3. CDR3 residues: CASSCQGAQETQYF. The DNA for the CDR3 is TGTGCCAGCAGCTGTCAGGGGGCACAAGAGACCCAGTACTTC.

The chain is built from TRBV29-1 and TRBJ2-7; 7 positions match TRBD1. In germline, CDR1 is SQVTM, CDR2 ANQGSEA. With V trimmed by 6 bases and J by 3 bases, 8 bases remained unmatched. The CDR3 is 13 residues long. The CDR3 is CSVRQGIGYEQYF. CDR3 DNA: TGCAGCGTCCGACAGGGAATAGGCTACGAGCAGTACTTC.

This CDR3 is CASSQEGQGGTGELFF. CDR3 nucleotides: TGTGCCAGCAGCCAAGAGGGACAGGGTGGCACCGGGGAGCTGTTTTTT. This chain joins TRBV4-2 and TRBJ2-2, with TRBD1 matching over 9 bases. CDR1 is LGHNA and CDR2 is YNFKEQ in the germline V gene. V shed 0 bases and J 4 bases; nucleotides not matched to a gene: 3. The CDR3 contains 16 residues.

This clonotype was found many times. The chain is built from TRBV9 and TRBJ2-1; unclear D gene. V gave up 1 base and J gave up 6 bases, with 8 bases separating them. The CDR3 length is 13 residues. The germline gives CDR1 SGDLS, CDR2 YYNGEE. The CDR3 DNA reads as TGTGCCAGCAGCGTAAACGCTCGCAATGAGCAGTTCTTC. Its protein product is CASSVNARNEQFF.

The chain has TRBV20-1 and TRBJ2-7; 10 bases agree with TRBD2. Losses at the gene ends were 1 base for V and 7 bases for J; bases not matched to a gene: 7. This CDR3 has 14 amino acids. Germline loops: CDR1 DFQATT, CDR2 SNEGSKA (reference sequence). The CDR3 is CSARAPTSGEEQYF. The DNA of the CDR3 is TGCAGTGCTAGAGCCCCTACTAGCGGGGAAGAGCAGTACTTC.

The chain couples TRBV7-2 to TRBJ2-1, with 9 bases identical to TRBD1. Germline values: CDR1 SGHTA, CDR2 FQGNSA. CDR3 length equals 17 residues. J gave up 8 bases and V 1 base, and 12 bases lay outside the gene matches. CDR3 sequence (DNA): TGTGCCAGCAGCTTAGGGGTCGGGACAGGGAATGTATATGAGCAGTTCTTC. Translating gives CASSLGVGTGNVYEQFF.

The gene calls are TRBV9 and TRBJ1-1, with 10 bases that match TRBD1. This CDR3 region has 14 residues. J was trimmed by 7 bases and V by 4 bases; bases with no gene match: 7. Germline CDR1 SGDLS, CDR2 YYNGEE. Here the CDR3 reads CASSSDRGQIEAFF. Here the CDR3 DNA reads TGTGCCAGCAGCTCTGACAGGGGGCAAATTGAAGCTTTCTTT.

In DNA form, the CDR3 reads TGTGCCAGCAGTTTAGGGCACGCTAGGAATGAAAAACTGTTTTTT. Amino acid sequence: CASSLGHARNEKLFF. The J gene is TRBJ1-4, the V gene TRBV12-3 or TRBV12-4; D remains ambiguous. The CDR3 extends over 15 amino acids. V lost 1 base, J lost 5 bases, and 11 bases lay in between.

The chain carries TRBV12-3 or TRBV12-4 and TRBJ2-3; D is possibly TRBD1 (5 bases). The V end was cut by 0 bases, the J end by 2 bases, with 21 bases between. The CDR3 totals 19 residues. Here the CDR3 DNA reads TGTGCCAGCAGTTTAGCCCCGTACCAGGGCCCCGGGTACACAGATACGCAGTATTTT. This translates into CASSLAPYQGPGYTDTQYF.

This rearrangement joins TRBV6-6 to TRBJ2-1; 9 bases match TRBD1. V lost 0 bases, J lost 4 bases, and 7 bases stayed unmatched. The CDR3 contains 17 residues. Germline lookup yields CDR1 MNHNY and CDR2 SVGAGI (reference sequence). This CDR3 reads CASSYSVGTGFYNEQFF. The CDR3 nucleotides read TGTGCCAGCAGTTACTCTGTTGGGACAGGGTTTTACAATGAGCAGTTCTTC.

This clonotype was seen only a few times. This chain connects TRBV20-1 to TRBJ2-1; a possible D gene is TRBD1 (5 bases). This CDR3 has 12 amino acids. Germline V gene data show CDR1 as DFQATT and CDR2 as SNEGSKA (reference sequence). Trimming shortened V by 5 bases and J by 6 bases, and 11 bases separated the two germline ends. The CDR3 loop is CSARVGPNEQFF. CDR3 nucleotides: TGCAGTGCTCGGGTGGGGCCCAATGAGCAGTTCTTC.